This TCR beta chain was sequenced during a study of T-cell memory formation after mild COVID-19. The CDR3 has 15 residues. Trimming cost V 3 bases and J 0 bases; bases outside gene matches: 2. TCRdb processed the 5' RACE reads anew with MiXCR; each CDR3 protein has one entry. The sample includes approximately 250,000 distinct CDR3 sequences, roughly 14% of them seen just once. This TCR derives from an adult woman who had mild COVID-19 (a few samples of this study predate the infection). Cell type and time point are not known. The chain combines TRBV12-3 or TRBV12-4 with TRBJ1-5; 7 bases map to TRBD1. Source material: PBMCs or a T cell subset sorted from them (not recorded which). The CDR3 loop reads CASSFGTVSNQPQHF. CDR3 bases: TGTGCCAGCAGTTTTGGGACAGTTAGCAATCAGCCCCAGCATTTT.